Below, one T cell receptor (beta chain) is given with its context. No antigen is known for it. This specimen comes from a study of cytomegalovirus exposure and HLA in healthy donors. Broader study findings: A list of 164 TCR beta chains associated with cytomegalovirus was given.

The study ran its PCR with 60 Vbeta and 13 Jbeta primers. Repertoires were generated with immunoSEQ multiplex PCR, while TCRdb's copy carries only in-frame clones and drops some. The sample records around 100,000 clones, roughly four fifths being singletons. V lost 2 bases to trimming and J lost 2 bases; unmatched junction nucleotides: 2. CDR3 size: 16 residues. Germline V lookup: CDR1 MGHRA, CDR2 YSYEKL. The receptor comes from a man aged 25 to 45 in good health and CMV-seropositive. The chain uses TRBV4-1 and TRBJ2-1; TRBD2 matches at 11 bases. Input material: PBMCs. CDR3 sequence (DNA): TGCGCCAGCAGCCAATCTAGCGGGGGGCCCTACAATGAGCAGTTCTTC. This sequence encodes CASSQSSGGPYNEQFF.